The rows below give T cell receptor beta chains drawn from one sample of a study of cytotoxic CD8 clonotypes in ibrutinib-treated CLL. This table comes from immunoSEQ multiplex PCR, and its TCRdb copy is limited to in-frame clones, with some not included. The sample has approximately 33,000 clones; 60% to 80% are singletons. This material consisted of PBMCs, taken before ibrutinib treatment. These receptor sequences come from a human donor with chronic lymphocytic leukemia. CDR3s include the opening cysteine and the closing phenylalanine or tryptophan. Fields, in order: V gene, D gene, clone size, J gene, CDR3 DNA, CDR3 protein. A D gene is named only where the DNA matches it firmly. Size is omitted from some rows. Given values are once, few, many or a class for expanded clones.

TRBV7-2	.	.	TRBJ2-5	TGTGCCAGCAGCACCGCTCAGGTTAGGTACTTC	CASSTAQVRYF
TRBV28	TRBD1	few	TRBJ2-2	TGTGCCAGCACTGTAGGACAGGGAGAAACCGGGGAGCTGTTTTTT	CASTVGQGETGELFF
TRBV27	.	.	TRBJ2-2	TGTGCCAGCCTCAAGAACACCGGGGAGCTGTTTTTT	CASLKNTGELFF
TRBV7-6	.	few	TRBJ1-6	TGTGCCAGCAGCTTAGGCTTCACAGCCGGAGACTCACCCCTCCACTTT	CASSLGFTAGDSPLHF
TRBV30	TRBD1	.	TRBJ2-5	TGTGCCCGGGGGGAAGGGGGGACAGGGGCCCAAGAGACCCAGTACTTC	CARGEGGTGAQETQYF
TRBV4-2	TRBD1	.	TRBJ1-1	TGTGCCAGCAGCCGGGAAGGGACAGGGGCCGCGCCGAACACTGAAGCTTTCTTT	CASSREGTGAAPNTEAFF
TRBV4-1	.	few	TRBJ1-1	TGCGCCAGCAGCCAAACCGACATCATGAACACTGAAGCTTTCTTT	CASSQTDIMNTEAFF
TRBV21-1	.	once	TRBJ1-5	TGTGCCAGCAGAGGCAGACATTGGCATCATCAGCCCCAGCATTTT	CASRGRHWHHQPQHF
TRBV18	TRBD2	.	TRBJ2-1	TGTGCCAGCTCACCACCGACGGGAGGTAGGAATGAGCAGTTCTTC	CASSPPTGGRNEQFF
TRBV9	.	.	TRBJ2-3	TGTGCCAGCAGCGCGCTAGGCGGACCCACAGATACGCAGTATTTT	CASSALGGPTDTQYF
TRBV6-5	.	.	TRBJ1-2	TGTGCCAGCAGTACCCCAGGGGTTAACTATGGCTACACCTTC	CASSTPGVNYGYTF
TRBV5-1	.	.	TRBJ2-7	TGCGCCAGCAGCCCATACTGGACAGACAACGAGCAGTACTTC	CASSPYWTDNEQYF
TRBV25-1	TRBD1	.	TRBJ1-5	TGTGCCAGCAGTCGGGCAGGGGGGGGTAATCAGCCCCAGCATTTT	CASSRAGGGNQPQHF
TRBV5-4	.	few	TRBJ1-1	TGTGCCAGCACCATCGGGGGCGCGAACACTGAAGCTTTCTTT	CASTIGGANTEAFF
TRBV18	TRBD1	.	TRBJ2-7	TGTGCCAGCTCACCGGGACAGGACTACGAGCAGTACTTC	CASSPGQDYEQYF
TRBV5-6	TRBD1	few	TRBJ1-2	TGTGCCAGCAGCTTGGCCCCTGGAGGGGGCCTTGGCTACACCTTC	CASSLAPGGGLGYTF
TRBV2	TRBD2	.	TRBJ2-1	TGTGCCAGCAGCCGAGGGACTAGCACAGGAGGAATTCGGTTCTTC	CASSRGTSTGGIRFF
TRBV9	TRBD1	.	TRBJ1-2	TGTGCCAGCAGCGGAGGATACAGGGGGCTAGGCTATGGCTACACCTTC	CASSGGYRGLGYGYTF
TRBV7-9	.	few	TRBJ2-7	TGTGCCAGCAGCTTTCGAGACTCCTACGAGCAGTACTTC	CASSFRDSYEQYF
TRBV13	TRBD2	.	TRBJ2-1	TGTGCCAGCAGCTCCCTGGGGCGCGGGGGGAGCAATGAGCAGTTCTTC	CASSSLGRGGSNEQFF
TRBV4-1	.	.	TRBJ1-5	TGCGCCAGCAGCCAGGCGCGGGGGAGCAATCAGCCCCAGCATTTT	CASSQARGSNQPQHF
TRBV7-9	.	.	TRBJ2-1	TGTGCCAGCAGCCCCGGTCGCAGCTCCTACAATGAGCAGTTCTTC	CASSPGRSSYNEQFF
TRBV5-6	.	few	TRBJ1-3	TGTGCCAGCAGCTTGTCAATCTCTGGAAACACCATATATTTT	CASSLSISGNTIYF
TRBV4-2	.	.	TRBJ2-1	TGTGCCAGCAGCCAAACGTCAGCAGGGGTGGGGTACAATGAGCAGTTCTTC	CASSQTSAGVGYNEQFF
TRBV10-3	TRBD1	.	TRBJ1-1	TGTGCCATCGCTGTGGGACAGGACACTGAAGCTTTCTTT	CAIAVGQDTEAFF
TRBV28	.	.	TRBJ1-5	TGTGCCAGCAGCCCCTACAGGGTGGGCAATCAGCCCCAGCATTTT	CASSPYRVGNQPQHF
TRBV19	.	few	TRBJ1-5	TGTGCCAGTAGTTGGGCCCTACGGGATCAGCCCCAGCATTTT	CASSWALRDQPQHF
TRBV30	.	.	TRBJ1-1	TGTGCCTGGAGTCCCCAGGGAACCCGGGAGGCTTTCTTT	CAWSPQGTREAFF
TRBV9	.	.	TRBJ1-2	TGTGCCAGCAGCGCTCCAGGGGCCGGCTATGGCTACACCTTC	CASSAPGAGYGYTF
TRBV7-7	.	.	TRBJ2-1	TGTGCCAGCAGCTTAGGCCAGAACTATGAGCAGTTCTTC	CASSLGQNYEQFF
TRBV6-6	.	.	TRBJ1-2	TGTGCCAGCACCAATGACAGCTTCTATGGCTACACCTTC	CASTNDSFYGYTF
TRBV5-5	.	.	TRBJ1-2	TGTGCCAGCAGCTTGGGCTATGGCTACACCTTC	CASSLGYGYTF
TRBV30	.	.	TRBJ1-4	TGTGCCTGGACCCGAGGGGGGGCGGGAGAAAAACTGTTTTTT	CAWTRGGAGEKLFF
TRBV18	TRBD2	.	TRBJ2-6	TGTGCCAGCTCACCGAGGACTAGCCAAACCTCTGGGGCCAACGTCCTGACTTTC	CASSPRTSQTSGANVLTF
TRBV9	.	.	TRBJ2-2	TGTGCCAGCAGCGGAAGAGGGGGAACCGGGGAGCTGTTTTTT	CASSGRGGTGELFF
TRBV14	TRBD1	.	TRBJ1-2	TGTGCCAGCAGCCCGCCGGGACAGGGGGCGCGGGGCTACACCTTC	CASSPPGQGARGYTF
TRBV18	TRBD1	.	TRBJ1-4	TGTGCCAGCTCACCCTACAGGGGCGATGAAAAACTGTTTTTT	CASSPYRGDEKLFF
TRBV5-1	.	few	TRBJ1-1	TGCGCCAGCAGCGGGCCGGGACAGAACACTGAAGCTTTCTTT	CASSGPGQNTEAFF
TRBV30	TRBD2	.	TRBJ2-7	TGTGCCTGGAGTGTAGGCGGGAGGAACTCCTACGAGCAGTACTTC	CAWSVGGRNSYEQYF
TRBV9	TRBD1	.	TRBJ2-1	TGTGCCAGCAGCGCCCCGACAGGGGCGGTCAATGAGCAGTTCTTC	CASSAPTGAVNEQFF
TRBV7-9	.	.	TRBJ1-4	TGTGCCAGCAGATGGGAGGGTAATGAAAAACTGTTTTTT	CASRWEGNEKLFF
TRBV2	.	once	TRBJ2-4	TGTGCCAGCAGAGCCAGGGTGGACAAAAACATTCAGTACTTC	CASRARVDKNIQYF
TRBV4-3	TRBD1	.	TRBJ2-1	TGCGCCAGCAGCCAAGACGGACAGGGTGTTTTATCCTACAATGAGCAGTTCTTC	CASSQDGQGVLSYNEQFF
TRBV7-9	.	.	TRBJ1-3	TGTGCCAGCAGCCCCCGCGTATGGTTAAGCTCTGGAAACACCATATATTTT	CASSPRVWLSSGNTIYF
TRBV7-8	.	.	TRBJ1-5	TGTGCCAGCAGCTTTTCAGGTGATCAGCCCCAGCATTTT	CASSFSGDQPQHF
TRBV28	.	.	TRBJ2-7	TGTGCCAGCAGCCAGGGCGGAACCTACGAGCAGTACTTC	CASSQGGTYEQYF